This TCR beta chain originates from a study of T cell repertoires in cytomegalovirus infection. Study at large: Peptides in the study included HLA-C-restricted and HLA-B-restricted CMV epitopes. In public TCR beta signatures, there were indications of both CMV infection and matching HLA type.

In the case of this clonotype: Its target is not known.

One entry per CDR3 protein results from TCRdb running MiXCR on the reads. This table has some 900,000 distinct CDR3 sequences, about 30% appearing once. Points from the study as a whole: Cumulative public TCR beta family frequency identified CMV carriers with the relevant HLA. The ex vivo response was dominated by HLA-C-restricted CMV-specific TCR beta clonotypes.

Germline CDR1 and CDR2: SGHKS and YYEKEE (reference sequence). The CDR3 loop spans 14 amino acids. V was shortened by 5 bases and J by 1 base, with 12 bases between the two germline ends. Sequenced here: cultured CD8+ T cells from PBMCs, sampled from culture after CMV antigen stimulation. This TCR derives from a human donor in good health (CMV status not recorded). Some clones in this sample may be carry-over from other donors' samples. The chain couples TRBV5-5 to TRBJ1-2; TRBD1 is a possible D gene (6 bases). The CDR3 bases are TGTGCCAGCAGTTGGACAGATAATAACTATGGCTACACCTTC. Encoded protein: CASSWTDNNYGYTF.